This entry describes one T cell receptor beta chain. Its antigen is as yet unknown. The sample originates from a study of OX40 agonist ivuxolimab in advanced cancers. Across the whole study: Patients received intravenous ivuxolimab every 2 weeks at 0.01 to 10 mg/kg. Anti-PD-1, anti-PD-L1 or anti-CTLA-4 therapy given earlier was allowed, and over 35% had some. The diagnoses of dose-escalation patients were hepatocellular carcinoma, melanoma, renal cell or head and neck cancer. The study, taken as a whole, reports: Those patients achieving a partial response at 0.1-3.0 mg/kg showed among the lowest clonal expansion.

The repertoire was sequenced with immunoSEQ multiplex PCR; TCRdb's copy has only in-frame clones and lacks some. The top ten clones hold approximately 2.4% of a sample with around 33,000 clones, approximately 80% of them seen once. V lost 0 bases to trimming and J lost 0 bases, with 5 bases between them. Looked up from germline, CDR1 is MNHEY and CDR2 is SVGAGI. The CDR3 runs 15 residues. The sequence came from an adult with an advanced solid tumor such as melanoma, head and neck, liver or kidney cancer. This sequence joins TRBV6-5 and TRBJ1-4; D unresolved. This material consisted of CD4+ or CD8+ T cells sorted from blood, taken in a trial of the OX40 agonist ivuxolimab. The CDR3 spells CASSYSFATNEKLFF. Written as DNA, the CDR3 is TGTGCCAGCAGTTACTCTTTTGCAACTAATGAAAAACTGTTTTTT.